The 2 T cell receptor beta chains below all came from one sample that was sequenced in a study of cytomegalovirus exposure and HLA in healthy donors. In the PCR, 60 Vbeta and 13 Jbeta primers were used. TCRdb's table, derived via immunoSEQ multiplex PCR, lists solely in-frame clones and lacks some. The sample has around 160,000 clones, under 85% seen once. Material: PBMCs. The receptors derive from a middle-aged woman in good health and CMV-seropositive.

This clone came up once. This chain joins TRBV7-3 and TRBJ2-7; 7 bases fit TRBD2. Germline V gene lookup returns CDR1 SGHTA and CDR2 FQGTGA. V was clipped by 5 bases and J by 3 bases; unmatched bases: 13. The CDR3 runs 16 residues. CDR3 in amino acids: CASSPGGGALLYEQYF. CDR3 coding DNA: TGTGCCAGCAGCCCCGGGGGAGGGGCCTTACTCTACGAGCAGTACTTC.

The rearrangement links TRBV6-4 to TRBJ2-3, with 7 bases lining up with TRBD2. This CDR3 is built from 14 residues. Germline CDR1 reads MRHNA; CDR2 reads SNTAGT. V dropped 4 bases and J dropped 1; count of bases not matched to a gene: 2. The CDR3 DNA is TGTGCCAGCAGTGTGGCGGGGGGCACAGATACGCAGTATTTT. Protein sequence: CASSVAGGTDTQYF.